Listed here are 18 T cell receptor beta chains from one sample, sequenced in a study of beta chain features in type 1 diabetes. The investigators reverse transcribed all of the isolated RNA, so they sequenced expressed TCRB transcripts. The assay was immunoSEQ multiplex PCR, and TCRdb's table has in-frame clones only and misses some. This sample has around 710,000 clones; under 15% occur once, and the top ten carry 0.095% to 0.15%. Their target antigens are unknown. Study-wide results and limits: Shorter TCRB CDR3s, moderately but significantly so, marked every one of the four CD4+ subsets in Type 1 diabetes patients.

Specimen: naive CD4+ T cells from blood. Receptors were obtained from a man between 25 and 39 years old with type 1 diabetes.

J is TRBJ1-2 and V is TRBV28; D call uncertain. Germline V gives CDR1 MDHEN, CDR2 SYDVKM. CDR3 length: 12 amino acids. Trimming left V 3 bases short and J 5 bases short, with 7 bases between. CDR3 region: CASSFSGYGYTF. CDR3 in DNA: TGTGCCAGCAGTTTCAGTGGTTATGGCTACACCTTC.

This clone was observed a few times. The rearrangement links TRBV7-8 to TRBJ2-7; the D is unclear. The CDR3 has 12 residues. The V end was cut by 3 bases, the J end by 5 bases, with 8 bases between. From germline, CDR1 is SGHVS and CDR2 FQNEAQ. The CDR3 bases are TGTGCCAGCAGCTTCCCGACGGACGAGCAGTACTTC. Amino acid sequence: CASSFPTDEQYF.

This clone has just a few counts. This chain connects TRBV9 to TRBJ1-2, with D uncertain. Germline V lookup: CDR1 SGDLS, CDR2 YYNGEE. Trimming cost V 6 bases and J 2 bases, with 17 bases left between them. This CDR3 is 15 amino acids long. The CDR3 spells CASTPRGERNYGYTF. CDR3 nucleotide sequence: TGTGCCAGCACCCCACGAGGAGAACGGAACTATGGCTACACCTTC.

The V call is TRBV7-2, the J call TRBJ1-6; D call uncertain. CDR1 and CDR2 (germline): SGHTA, FQGNSA. V was pared by 1 base and J by 3 bases, with 10 bases between. The CDR3 has 16 residues. The CDR3 sequence is CASSLVRSGYNSPLHF. CDR3 nucleotides: TGTGCCAGCAGCTTAGTCAGGTCCGGCTATAATTCACCCCTCCACTTT.

A few counts support this clone. V gene TRBV2 combines with J gene TRBJ1-5; D is uncertain. This CDR3 region has 15 residues. CDR1 SNHLY and CDR2 FYNNEI come from the germline V gene. Trimming cost V 4 bases and J 1 base, with 11 bases left between them. The CDR3 DNA is TGTGCCAGCAGTGTTGAAGGGTTCAGCAATCAGCCCCAGCATTTT. This codes for CASSVEGFSNQPQHF.

The V and J genes are TRBV5-1 and TRBJ2-7; 9 nucleotides align to TRBD1. The CDR3 has 14 residues. V shed 0 bases, J shed 6 bases, and the junction held 4 bases outside the gene matches. CDR1 is SGHRS, CDR2 YFSETQ, per germline. The CDR3 protein is CASSLAGTGSEQYF. In DNA, the CDR3 is TGCGCCAGCAGCTTGGCCGGGACAGGGAGCGAGCAGTACTTC.

This clone turned up a few times. DNA of the CDR3: TGTGCCAGCAGTCCAGGGTACTCTGGAAACACCATATATTTT. Translated, it gives CASSPGYSGNTIYF. The J gene is TRBJ1-3, the V gene TRBV6-6; tentatively, D is TRBD1 (5 bases). Germline V gene data show CDR1 as MNHNY and CDR2 as SVGAGI (reference sequence). Trimming took 5 bases from V and 0 from J, leaving 8 bases between them. The CDR3 length is 14 residues.

The genes are TRBV11-3 and TRBJ2-1; tentative D call: TRBD2 (5 bases). The CDR3 length is 14 residues. V was clipped by 1 base and J by 10 bases, with 14 bases between them. Germline V gene lookup returns CDR1 SGHNT and CDR2 YENEEA. The CDR3 loop reads CASSLGLISGEQFF. The CDR3 coding sequence is TGTGCCAGCAGCTTAGGGCTTATCTCGGGGGAGCAGTTCTTC.

This clone appeared a few times. The chain couples TRBV2 to TRBJ1-2, with TRBD1 matching 9 bases. Germline-derived CDR1 and CDR2 are SNHLY and FYNNEI. J was trimmed by 4 bases and V by 4 bases; bases with no gene match: 1. CDR3 length: 13 residues. The CDR3 DNA follows: TGTGCCAGCAGTGGGGACAGGGTCTATGGCTACACCTTC. Encoded protein: CASSGDRVYGYTF. The whole variable domain, filled in from reference TRBV2 and TRBJ1-2, reads EPEVTQTPSHQVTQMGQEVILRCVPISNHLYFYWYRQILGQKVEFLVSFYNNEISEKSEIFDDQFSVERPDGSNFTLKIRSTKLEDSAMYFCASSGDRVYGYTFGSGTRLTVV.

CDR3 bases: TGTGCCAGCAGTCGGGAGGGGGCATATGGCTACACCTTC. Its protein is CASSREGAYGYTF. J is TRBJ1-2 and V is TRBV4-2; 7 bases align to TRBD1. This CDR3 contains 13 residues. The ends lost 6 bases at V and 5 bases at J; junction bases unmatched: 6. The germline V gene has CDR1 LGHNA and CDR2 YNFKEQ.

This clone was observed a handful of times. The V call is TRBV7-9, the J call TRBJ1-5, with TRBD1 as a possible D gene (5 bases). V was trimmed by 5 bases and J by 3 bases, leaving 11 bases between them. The CDR3 is made up of 14 amino acids. Germline V CDR1 and CDR2: SEHNR, FQNEAQ (reference sequence). The CDR3 DNA follows: TGTGCCAGCAGCCGGGACGGTAACAATCAGCCCCAGCATTTT. Translating it yields CASSRDGNNQPQHF. The variable domain in full, with the rest retrieved from reference TRBV7-9 and TRBJ1-5, is DTGVSQNPRHKITKRGQNVTFRCDPISEHNRLYWYRQTLGQGPEFLTYFQNEAQLEKSRLLSDRFSAERPKGSFSTLEIQRTEQGDSAMYLCASSRDGNNQPQHFGDGTRLSIL.

This clone was seen more than once but under ten times. The chain links TRBV7-2 to TRBJ2-3, with TRBD2 matching over 12 bases. V gave up 2 bases and J gave up 2 bases; unmatched junction bases: 8. CDR3 size: 18 residues. Germline V gives CDR1 SGHTA, CDR2 FQGNSA. The CDR3 region has the DNA TGTGCCAGCAGCTTAAGGGCTAGCGGGGGGGCTGTCACAGATACGCAGTATTTT. Amino acid sequence: CASSLRASGGAVTDTQYF.

The V gene is TRBV2, the J gene TRBJ2-2; unclear D gene. The CDR3 sequence is 13 residues long. The germline V and J ends were trimmed by 2 bases and 7 bases, with 8 bases remaining between them. Germline V gene sequence: CDR1 SNHLY, CDR2 FYNNEI. As DNA, the CDR3 is TGTGCCAGCAGTGAAAGGCAGAACGGGGAGCTGTTTTTT. As protein: CASSERQNGELFF.

V is TRBV19 and J is TRBJ2-2; weak D call: TRBD1 (5 bases). Between the trimmed V and J ends, which lost 1 base and 0 bases, there was a span of 6 bases. This CDR3 is 15 amino acids long. The V gene's germline CDR1 is LNHDA and CDR2 SQIVND (reference sequence). In DNA, the CDR3 is TGTGCCAGTAGTATAGGGACATCGAACACCGGGGAGCTGTTTTTT. Translated, it gives CASSIGTSNTGELFF.

This clone turned up a few times. The rearrangement uses TRBV2 and TRBJ1-2; D not resolved. Germline loops: CDR1 SNHLY, CDR2 FYNNEI. The germline V and J ends were trimmed by 1 base and 9 bases, with 6 bases remaining between them. This CDR3 region has 11 residues. The CDR3 protein is CASSEGRSYTF. CDR3 sequence (DNA): TGTGCCAGCAGTGAAGGTCGTAGCTACACCTTC.

In this sample, this clone turned up a few times. The chain couples TRBV7-2 to TRBJ2-7; TRBD2 might be the D (5 bases). The CDR3 sequence is 13 residues long. The V end lost 5 bases, the J end lost 2 bases, and 10 bases lay between the germline ends. Germline lookup yields CDR1 SGHTA and CDR2 FQGNSA. In DNA form, the CDR3 reads TGTGCCAGCAGCCGCCCGGGGACCTACGAGCAGTACTTC. Amino acids: CASSRPGTYEQYF.

The gene calls are TRBV6-5 and TRBJ2-7, with 10 bases matching TRBD1. The V gene's germline CDR1 is MNHEY and CDR2 SVGAGI. The junction had 3 bases not matched to a gene; V was cut back by 6 bases and J by 1 base. There are 14 residues in the CDR3. CDR3 region: CASRRGQGSYEQYF. DNA for the CDR3: TGTGCCAGCAGGCGGGGACAGGGGTCCTACGAGCAGTACTTC.

This chain joins TRBV6-5 and TRBJ2-7; 7 bases line up with TRBD1. Per the germline V gene, CDR1 is MNHEY and CDR2 is SVGAGI. Unmatched junction bases numbered 8, after V lost 5 bases and J lost 4 bases. CDR3 length: 14 residues. The CDR3 DNA reads TGTGCCAGCAGTCTCGGGACAGATACTTACGAGCAGTACTTC. Its protein is CASSLGTDTYEQYF.